This T cell receptor beta chain was profiled in a study of metastatic and nonmetastatic thyroid tumors (dated by TCRdb to the early 2020s). Background for the entire study: For patients with malignant and with benign thyroid disease, the researchers compared repertoires between peripheral blood samples and tumor or nodule tissue samples.

For CDR1 and CDR2, the germline V gene lists SGHAT and FQNNGV. The CDR3 sequence holds 13 residues, the cysteine and phenylalanine included. CDR3 DNA is the only sequence kept; it has 39 bases, read in frame from the first base. V is trimmed back by 5 bases and J by 6 bases, and the junction contains 6 bases that no gene match accounts for. The library came from PCR. Instrument on record: Illumina HiSeq 4000. The TCR beta-chain CDR3 region of each patient was profiled by high-throughput sequencing. The original pipeline was this. The researchers built a classifier to tell apart papillary thyroid cancer patients with distant metastasis, based on CDR3 differences among clinicopathological groups. The Shannon index was used to measure repertoire diversity, and the Morisita-Horn index was used to measure how similar tumor and blood repertoires were. TCRdb reworked the public reads: Q25 trimming with fastp, MiXCR clone assembly, productive beta chains retained. The V and J calls follow TCRdb's processing rather than the paper's. Counted in this sample were roughly 13,000 clones; 30% to 35% of them appeared once. Roughly 24% of the sample comes from the top ten.

This clone occurred many times. This receptor's antigen is unknown. Base qualities are not at hand, and no much larger clone is one base apart. None of the patients had been given any treatment before thyroid surgery. The study retrospectively analysed patient clinical samples collected from the early 2010s to the late 2010s using T-cell receptor beta sequencing. Overall results and qualifications from the work: In both blood and tumor samples, malignant tumors were reported to have significantly higher TCR beta diversity than benign nodules.

The rearranged segments are TRBV11-2 and TRBJ1-1; 7 bases in the junction line up with TRBD1. This clonotype was sampled from a female donor with papillary thyroid cancer or a benign thyroid nodule (not recorded which). Some clones in this sample may be carry-over from other donors' samples. Material: tumor tissue. The nucleotides read TGTGCCAGCAGCCTCACAGGGGCTCCTGAAGCTTTCTTT. This codes for CASSLTGAPEAFF.